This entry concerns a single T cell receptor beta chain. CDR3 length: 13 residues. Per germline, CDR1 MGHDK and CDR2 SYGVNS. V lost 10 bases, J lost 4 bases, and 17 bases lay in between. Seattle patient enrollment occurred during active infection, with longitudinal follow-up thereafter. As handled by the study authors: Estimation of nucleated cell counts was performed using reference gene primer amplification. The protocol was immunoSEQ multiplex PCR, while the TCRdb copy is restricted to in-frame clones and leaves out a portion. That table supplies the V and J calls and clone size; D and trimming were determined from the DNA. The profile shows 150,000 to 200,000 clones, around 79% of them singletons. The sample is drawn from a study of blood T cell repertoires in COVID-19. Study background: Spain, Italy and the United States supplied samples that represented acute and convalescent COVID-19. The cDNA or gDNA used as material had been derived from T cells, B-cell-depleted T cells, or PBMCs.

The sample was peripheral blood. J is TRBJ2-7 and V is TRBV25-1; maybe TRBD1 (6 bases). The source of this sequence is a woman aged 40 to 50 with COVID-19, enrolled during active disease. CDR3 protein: CATSTGRGYEQYF. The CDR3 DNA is TGTGCCACTTCGACAGGACGGGGATACGAGCAGTACTTC.